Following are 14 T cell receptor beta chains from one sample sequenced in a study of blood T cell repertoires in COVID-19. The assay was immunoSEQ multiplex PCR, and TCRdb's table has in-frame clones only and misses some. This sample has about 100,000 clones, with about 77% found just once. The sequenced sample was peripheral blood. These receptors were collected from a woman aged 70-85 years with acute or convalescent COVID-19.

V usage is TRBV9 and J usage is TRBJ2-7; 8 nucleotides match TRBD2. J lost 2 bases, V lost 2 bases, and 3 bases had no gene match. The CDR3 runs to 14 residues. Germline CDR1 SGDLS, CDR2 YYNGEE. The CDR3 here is CASSVTSGAYEQYF. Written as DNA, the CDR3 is TGTGCCAGCAGCGTTACTAGCGGCGCCTACGAGCAGTACTTC.

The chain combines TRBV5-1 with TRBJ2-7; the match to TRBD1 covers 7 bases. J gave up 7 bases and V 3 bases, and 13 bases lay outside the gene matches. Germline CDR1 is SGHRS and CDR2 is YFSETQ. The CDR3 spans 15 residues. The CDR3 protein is CASSWRDRDFREQYV. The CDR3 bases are TGCGCCAGCAGCTGGAGAGACAGGGATTTTCGTGAGCAGTACGTC.

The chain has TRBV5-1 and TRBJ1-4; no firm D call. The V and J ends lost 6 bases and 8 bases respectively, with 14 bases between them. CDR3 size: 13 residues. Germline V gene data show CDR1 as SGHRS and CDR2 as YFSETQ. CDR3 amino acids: CASTGDRGEKLFF. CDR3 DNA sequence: TGCGCCAGCACGGGTGACCGAGGAGAAAAACTGTTTTTT.

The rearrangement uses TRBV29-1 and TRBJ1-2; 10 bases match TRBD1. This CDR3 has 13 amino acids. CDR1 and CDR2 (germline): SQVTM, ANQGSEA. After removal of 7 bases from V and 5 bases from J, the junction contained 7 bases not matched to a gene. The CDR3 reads CSAAGQGVYGYTF. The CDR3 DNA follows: TGCAGCGCCGCTGGACAGGGGGTATATGGCTACACCTTC.

The CDR3, as DNA: TGTGCCTGGAGTATAACATCCAATCAGCCCCAGCATTTT. This encodes CAWSITSNQPQHF. The rearrangement joins TRBV30 to TRBJ1-5; D not resolved. This CDR3 has 13 amino acids. The germline CDR1 and CDR2 sequences are GTSNPN and SVGIG (reference sequence). Trimming stripped 2 bases from V and 3 bases from J, with 8 bases between.

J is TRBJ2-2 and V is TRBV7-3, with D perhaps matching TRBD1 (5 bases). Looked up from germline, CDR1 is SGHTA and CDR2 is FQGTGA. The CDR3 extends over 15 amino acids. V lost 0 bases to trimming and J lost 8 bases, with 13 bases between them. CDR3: CASSLTVVPGGELFF. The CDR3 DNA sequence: TGTGCCAGCAGCTTAACGGTCGTTCCAGGGGGGGAGCTGTTTTTT.

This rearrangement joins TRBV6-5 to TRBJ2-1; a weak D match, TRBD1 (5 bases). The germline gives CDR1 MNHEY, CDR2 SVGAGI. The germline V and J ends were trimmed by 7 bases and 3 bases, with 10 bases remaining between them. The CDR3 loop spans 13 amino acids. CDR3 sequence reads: CASKIQGYNEQFF. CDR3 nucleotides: TGTGCCAGCAAAATCCAGGGCTACAATGAGCAGTTCTTC.

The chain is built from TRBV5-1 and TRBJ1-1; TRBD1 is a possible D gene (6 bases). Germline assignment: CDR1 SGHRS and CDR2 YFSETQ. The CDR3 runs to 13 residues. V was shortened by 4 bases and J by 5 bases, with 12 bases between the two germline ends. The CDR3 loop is CASSPAGETEAFF. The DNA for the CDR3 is TGCGCCAGCAGCCCGGCAGGGGAAACTGAAGCTTTCTTT.

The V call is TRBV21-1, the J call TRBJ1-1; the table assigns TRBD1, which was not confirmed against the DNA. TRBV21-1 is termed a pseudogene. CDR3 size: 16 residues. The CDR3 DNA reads TGTGCCAGCAGCATTAGATCGACAGGCGGGCGCACTGAAGCTTTCTTT. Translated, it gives CASSIRSTGGRTEAFF.

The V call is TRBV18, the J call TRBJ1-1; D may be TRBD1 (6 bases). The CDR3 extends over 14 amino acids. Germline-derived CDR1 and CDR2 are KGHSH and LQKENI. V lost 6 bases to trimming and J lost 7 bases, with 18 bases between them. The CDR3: CASSTTDRSLEAFF. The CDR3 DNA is TGTGCCAGCTCCACGACGGACAGATCCCTTGAAGCTTTCTTT.

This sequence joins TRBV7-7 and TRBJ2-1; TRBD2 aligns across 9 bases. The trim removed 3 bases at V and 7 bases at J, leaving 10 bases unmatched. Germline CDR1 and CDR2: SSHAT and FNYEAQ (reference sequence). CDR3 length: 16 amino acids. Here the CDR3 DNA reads TGTGCCAGCAGCTTCGAGGCGGGGGGGCCTGAAAATGAGCAGTTCTTC. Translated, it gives CASSFEAGGPENEQFF.

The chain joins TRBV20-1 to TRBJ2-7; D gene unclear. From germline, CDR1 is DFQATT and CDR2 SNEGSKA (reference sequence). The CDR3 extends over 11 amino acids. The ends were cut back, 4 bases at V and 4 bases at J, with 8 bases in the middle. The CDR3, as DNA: TGCAGTGCTACCTGGGCTTACGAGCAGTACTTC. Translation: CSATWAYEQYF.

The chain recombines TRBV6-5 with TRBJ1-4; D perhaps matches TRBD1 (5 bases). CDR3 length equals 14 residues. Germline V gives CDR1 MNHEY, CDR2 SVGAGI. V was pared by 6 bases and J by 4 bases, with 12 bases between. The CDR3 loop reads CASRRTLDNEKLFF. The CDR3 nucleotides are TGTGCCAGCAGACGGACACTGGATAATGAAAAACTGTTTTTT.

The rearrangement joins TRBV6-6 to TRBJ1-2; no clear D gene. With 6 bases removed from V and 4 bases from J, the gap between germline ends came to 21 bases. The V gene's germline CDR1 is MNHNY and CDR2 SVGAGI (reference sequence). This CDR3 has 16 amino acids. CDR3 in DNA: TGTGCCAGCAGATCACACGATCGGGGAGCGGGCTATGGCTACACCTTC. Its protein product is CASRSHDRGAGYGYTF.